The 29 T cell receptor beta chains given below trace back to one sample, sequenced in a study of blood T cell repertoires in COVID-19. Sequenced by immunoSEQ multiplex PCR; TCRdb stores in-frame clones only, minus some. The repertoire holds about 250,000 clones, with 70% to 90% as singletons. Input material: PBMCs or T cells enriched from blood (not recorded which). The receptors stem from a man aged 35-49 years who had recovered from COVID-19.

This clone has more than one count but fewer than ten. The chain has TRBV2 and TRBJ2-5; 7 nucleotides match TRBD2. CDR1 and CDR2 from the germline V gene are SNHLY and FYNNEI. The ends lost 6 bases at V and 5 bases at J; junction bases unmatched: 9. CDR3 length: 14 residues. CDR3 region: CASRGAGLWETQYF. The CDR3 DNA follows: TGTGCCAGCAGGGGAGCGGGGTTGTGGGAGACCCAGTACTTC.

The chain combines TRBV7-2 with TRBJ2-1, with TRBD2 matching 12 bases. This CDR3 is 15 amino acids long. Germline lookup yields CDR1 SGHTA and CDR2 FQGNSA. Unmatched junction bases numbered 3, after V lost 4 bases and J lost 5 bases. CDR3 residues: CASSYRLAGDNEQFF. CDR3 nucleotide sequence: TGTGCCAGCAGCTACAGACTAGCGGGAGACAATGAGCAGTTCTTC. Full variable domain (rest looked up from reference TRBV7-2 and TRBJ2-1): GAGVSQSPSNKVTEKGKDVELRCDPISGHTALYWYRQSLGQGLEFLIYFQGNSAPDKSGLPSDRFSAERTGGSVSTLTIQRTQQEDSAVYLCASSYRLAGDNEQFFGPGTRLTVL.

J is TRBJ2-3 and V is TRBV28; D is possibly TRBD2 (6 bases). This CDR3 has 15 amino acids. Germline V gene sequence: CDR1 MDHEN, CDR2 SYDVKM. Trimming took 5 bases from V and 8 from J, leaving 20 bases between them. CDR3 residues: CASSARVFSRGTQYF. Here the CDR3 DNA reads TGTGCCAGCAGTGCCCGGGTATTTTCGCGGGGTACGCAGTATTTT.

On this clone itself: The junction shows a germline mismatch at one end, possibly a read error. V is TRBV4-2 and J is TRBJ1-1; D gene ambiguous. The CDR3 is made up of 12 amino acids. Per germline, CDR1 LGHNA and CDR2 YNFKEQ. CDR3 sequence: CASSHYGGGTIF. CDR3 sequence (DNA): TGTGCCAGCAGCCACTATGGCGGCGGAACTATCTTT.

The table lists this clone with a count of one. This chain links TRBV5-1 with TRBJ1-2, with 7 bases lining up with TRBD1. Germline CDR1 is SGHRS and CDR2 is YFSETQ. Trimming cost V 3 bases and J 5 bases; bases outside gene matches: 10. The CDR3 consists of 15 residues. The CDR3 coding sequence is TGCGCCAGCAGCTGGGGGGCGACAGGGACTTATGGCTACACCTTC. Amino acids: CASSWGATGTYGYTF.

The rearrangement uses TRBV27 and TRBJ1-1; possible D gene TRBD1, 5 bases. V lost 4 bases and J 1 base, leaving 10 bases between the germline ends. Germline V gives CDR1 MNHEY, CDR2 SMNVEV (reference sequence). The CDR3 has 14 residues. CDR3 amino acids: CASSSHTGNTEAFF. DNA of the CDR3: TGTGCCAGCAGTTCCCACACAGGGAACACTGAAGCTTTCTTT.

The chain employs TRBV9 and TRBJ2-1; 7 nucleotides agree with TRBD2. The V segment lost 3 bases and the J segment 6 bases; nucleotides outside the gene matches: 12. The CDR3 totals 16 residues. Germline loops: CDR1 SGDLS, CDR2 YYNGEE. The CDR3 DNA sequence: TGTGCCAGCAGCGGGCCTCGAACGGGAGGAGGCAATGAGCAGTTCTTC. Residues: CASSGPRTGGGNEQFF.

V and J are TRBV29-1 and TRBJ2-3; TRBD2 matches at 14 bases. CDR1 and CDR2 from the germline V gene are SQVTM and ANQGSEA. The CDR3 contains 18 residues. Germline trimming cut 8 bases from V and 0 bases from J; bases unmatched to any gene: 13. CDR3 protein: CSSTGTSGGLLSTDTQYF. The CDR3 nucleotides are TGCAGCTCCACCGGGACTAGCGGGGGTTTACTTAGCACAGATACGCAGTATTTT.

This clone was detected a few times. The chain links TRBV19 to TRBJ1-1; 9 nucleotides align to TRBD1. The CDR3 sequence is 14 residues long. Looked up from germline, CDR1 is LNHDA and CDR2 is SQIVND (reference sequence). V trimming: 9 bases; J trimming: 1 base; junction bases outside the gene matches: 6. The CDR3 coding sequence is TGTGCCAGAGAATACAGGGGGCGGAACACTGAAGCTTTCTTT. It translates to CAREYRGRNTEAFF.

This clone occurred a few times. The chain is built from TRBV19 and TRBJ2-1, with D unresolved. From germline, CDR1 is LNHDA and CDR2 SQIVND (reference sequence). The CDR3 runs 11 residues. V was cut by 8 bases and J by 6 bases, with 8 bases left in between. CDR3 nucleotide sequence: TGTGCCAGTGGCTCAGGCAATGAGCAGTTCTTC. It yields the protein CASGSGNEQFF.

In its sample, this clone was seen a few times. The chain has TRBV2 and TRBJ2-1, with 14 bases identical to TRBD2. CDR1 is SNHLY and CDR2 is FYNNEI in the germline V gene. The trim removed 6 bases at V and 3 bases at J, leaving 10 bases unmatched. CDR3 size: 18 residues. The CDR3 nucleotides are TGTGCCAGCAGGCCGGTGGGACTAGCGGGAGACCGCTACAATGAGCAGTTCTTC. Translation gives CASRPVGLAGDRYNEQFF.

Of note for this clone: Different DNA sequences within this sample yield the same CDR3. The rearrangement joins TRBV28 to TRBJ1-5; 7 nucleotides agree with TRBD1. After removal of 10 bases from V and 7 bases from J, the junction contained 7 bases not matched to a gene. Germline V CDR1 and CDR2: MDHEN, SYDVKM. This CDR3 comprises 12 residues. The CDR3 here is CATRTGSQPQHF. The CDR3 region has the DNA TGTGCCACCAGGACAGGTTCACAGCCCCAGCATTTT.

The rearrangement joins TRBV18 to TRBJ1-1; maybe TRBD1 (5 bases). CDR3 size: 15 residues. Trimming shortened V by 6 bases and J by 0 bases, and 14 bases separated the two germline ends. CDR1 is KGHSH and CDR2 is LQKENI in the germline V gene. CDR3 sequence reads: CASSPTTDMNTEAFF. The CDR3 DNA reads TGTGCCAGCTCCCCTACGACAGACATGAACACTGAAGCTTTCTTT.

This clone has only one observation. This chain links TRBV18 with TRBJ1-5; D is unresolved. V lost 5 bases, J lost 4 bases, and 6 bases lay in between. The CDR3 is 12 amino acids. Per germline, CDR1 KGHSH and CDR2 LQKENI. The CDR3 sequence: CASSTTNQPQHF. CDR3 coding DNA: TGTGCCAGCTCAACCACTAATCAGCCCCAGCATTTT.

For the CDR3, the DNA is TGTGCCAGCAGTTGGTCAGGTCGCACCGGGGAGCTGTTTTTT. This encodes CASSWSGRTGELFF. The chain recombines TRBV28 with TRBJ2-2; unclear D gene. The V gene lost 4 bases and the J gene lost 4 bases, with 10 bases spanning the gap. CDR3 length: 14 residues. Per the germline V gene, CDR1 is MDHEN and CDR2 is SYDVKM. Full variable domain (remainder filled in from reference TRBV28 and TRBJ2-2): DVKVTQSSRYLVKRTGEKVFLECVQDMDHENMFWYRQDPGLGLRLIYFSYDVKMKEKGDIPEGYSVSREKKERFSLILESASTNQTSMYLCASSWSGRTGELFFGEGSRLTVL.

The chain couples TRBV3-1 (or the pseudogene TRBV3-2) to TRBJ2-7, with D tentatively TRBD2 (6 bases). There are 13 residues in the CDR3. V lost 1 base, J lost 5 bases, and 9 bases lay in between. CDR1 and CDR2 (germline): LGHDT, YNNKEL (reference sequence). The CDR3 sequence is CASSQGGLNEQYF. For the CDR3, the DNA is TGTGCCAGCAGCCAAGGGGGACTCAACGAGCAGTACTTC.

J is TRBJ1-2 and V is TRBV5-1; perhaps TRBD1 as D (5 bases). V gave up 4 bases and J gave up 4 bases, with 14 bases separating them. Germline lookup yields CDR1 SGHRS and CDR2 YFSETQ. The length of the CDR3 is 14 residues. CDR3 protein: CASSNVGGTYGYTF. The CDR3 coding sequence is TGCGCCAGCAGCAACGTCGGGGGGACCTATGGCTACACCTTC. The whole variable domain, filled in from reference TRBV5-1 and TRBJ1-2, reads KAGVTQTPRYLIKTRGQQVTLSCSPISGHRSVSWYQQTPGQGLQFLFEYFSETQRNKGNFPGRFSGRQFSNSRSEMNVSTLELGDSALYLCASSNVGGTYGYTFGSGTRLTVV.

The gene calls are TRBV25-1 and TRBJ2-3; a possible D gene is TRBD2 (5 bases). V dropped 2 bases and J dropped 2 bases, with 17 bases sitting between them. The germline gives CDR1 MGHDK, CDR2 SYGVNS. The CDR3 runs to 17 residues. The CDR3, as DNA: TGTGCCAGCAGTGAAAGGGTGACGGGAAAAGTCACAGATACGCAGTATTTT. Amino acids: CASSERVTGKVTDTQYF. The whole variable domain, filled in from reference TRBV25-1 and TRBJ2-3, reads EADIYQTPRYLVIGTGKKITLECSQTMGHDKMYWYQQDPGMELHLIHYSYGVNSTEKGDLSSESTVSRIRTEHFPLTLESARPSHTSQYLCASSERVTGKVTDTQYFGPGTRLTVL.

CDR3 sequence (DNA): TGTGCCAGCATGGGACTCTGGCTGTCTTTAGAGACCCAGTACTTC. Residues: CASMGLWLSLETQYF. The V call is TRBV2, the J call TRBJ2-5; TRBD2 might be the D (6 bases). CDR1 is SNHLY and CDR2 is FYNNEI in the germline V gene. Trimming pared 7 bases from V and 4 bases from J, leaving 19 bases between. This CDR3 region has 15 residues.

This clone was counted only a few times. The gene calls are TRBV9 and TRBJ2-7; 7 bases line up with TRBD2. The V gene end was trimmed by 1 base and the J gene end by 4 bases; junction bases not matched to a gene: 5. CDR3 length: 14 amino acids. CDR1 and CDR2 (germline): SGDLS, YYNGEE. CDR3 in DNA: TGTGCCAGCAGCGTATCGCAGGGACTATACGAGCAGTACTTC. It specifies CASSVSQGLYEQYF.

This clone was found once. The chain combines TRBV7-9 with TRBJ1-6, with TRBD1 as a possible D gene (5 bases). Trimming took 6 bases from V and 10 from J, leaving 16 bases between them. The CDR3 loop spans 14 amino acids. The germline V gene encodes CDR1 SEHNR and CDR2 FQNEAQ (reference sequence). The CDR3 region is CASRSGGDDSPLHF. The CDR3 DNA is TGTGCCAGCAGATCGGGCGGGGACGACTCACCCCTCCACTTT.

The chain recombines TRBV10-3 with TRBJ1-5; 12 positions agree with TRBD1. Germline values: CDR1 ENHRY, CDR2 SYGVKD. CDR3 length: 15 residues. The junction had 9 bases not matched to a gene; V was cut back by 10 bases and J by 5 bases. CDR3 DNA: TGTGCCAGCGCGGGACAGGGGGCGCCGGATCAGCCCCAGCATTTT. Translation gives CASAGQGAPDQPQHF.

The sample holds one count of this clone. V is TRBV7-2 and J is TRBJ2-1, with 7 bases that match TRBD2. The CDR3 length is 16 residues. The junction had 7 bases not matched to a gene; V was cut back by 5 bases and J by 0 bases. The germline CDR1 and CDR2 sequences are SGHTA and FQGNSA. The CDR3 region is CASSGTSDPSYNEQFF. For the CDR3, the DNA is TGTGCCAGCAGCGGAACTAGCGACCCCTCCTACAATGAGCAGTTCTTC.

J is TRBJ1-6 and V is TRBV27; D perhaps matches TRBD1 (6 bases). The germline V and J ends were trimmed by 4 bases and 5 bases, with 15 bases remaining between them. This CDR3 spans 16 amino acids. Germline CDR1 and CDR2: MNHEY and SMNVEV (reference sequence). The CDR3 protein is CASSWAGAGDNSPLHF. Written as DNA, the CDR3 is TGTGCCAGCAGTTGGGCGGGGGCGGGTGATAATTCACCCCTCCACTTT.

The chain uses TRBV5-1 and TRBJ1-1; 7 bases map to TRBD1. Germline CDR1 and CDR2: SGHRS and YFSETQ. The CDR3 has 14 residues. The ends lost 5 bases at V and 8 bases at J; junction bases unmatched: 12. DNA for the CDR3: TGCGCCAGCAGTCAAAGACAAGGGGGCAGGGAAGCTTTCTTT. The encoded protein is CASSQRQGGREAFF. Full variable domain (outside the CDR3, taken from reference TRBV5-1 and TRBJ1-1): KAGVTQTPRYLIKTRGQQVTLSCSPISGHRSVSWYQQTPGQGLQFLFEYFSETQRNKGNFPGRFSGRQFSNSRSEMNVSTLELGDSALYLCASSQRQGGREAFFGQGTRLTVV.

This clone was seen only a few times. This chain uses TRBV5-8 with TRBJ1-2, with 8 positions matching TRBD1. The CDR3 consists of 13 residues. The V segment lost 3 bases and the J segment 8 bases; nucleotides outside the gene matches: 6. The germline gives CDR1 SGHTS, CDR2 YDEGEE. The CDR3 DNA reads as TGTGCCAGCAGCTCCCGCAGGGGGCTCGGCTACACCTTC. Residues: CASSSRRGLGYTF.

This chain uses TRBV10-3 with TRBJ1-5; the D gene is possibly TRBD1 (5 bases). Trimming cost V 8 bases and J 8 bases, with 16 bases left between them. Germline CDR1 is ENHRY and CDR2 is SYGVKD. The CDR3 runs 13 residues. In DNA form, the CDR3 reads TGTGCCATCCGCGGGGCAGAAGGAGAGCCCCAGCATTTT. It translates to CAIRGAEGEPQHF.

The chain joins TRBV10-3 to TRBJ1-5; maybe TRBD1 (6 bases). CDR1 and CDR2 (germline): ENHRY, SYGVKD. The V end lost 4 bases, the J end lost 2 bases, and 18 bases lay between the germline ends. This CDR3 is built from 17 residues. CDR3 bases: TGTGCCATCAGTGGATCGCGCAGGGGTGGTGGCAATCAGCCCCAGCATTTT. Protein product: CAISGSRRGGGNQPQHF.

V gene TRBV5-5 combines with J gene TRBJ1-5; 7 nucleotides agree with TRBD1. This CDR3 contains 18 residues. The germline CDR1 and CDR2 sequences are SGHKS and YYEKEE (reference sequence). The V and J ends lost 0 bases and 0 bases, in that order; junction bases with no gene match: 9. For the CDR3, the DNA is TGTGCCAGCAGCTTGGGAAAGACAGGGCTCGGTAGCAATCAGCCCCAGCATTTT. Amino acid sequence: CASSLGKTGLGSNQPQHF.